This T cell receptor beta chain came from a study of blood T cell repertoires in COVID-19. Across the study: Material from acute and convalescent COVID-19 was sourced from the United States, Italy and Spain. In each case, the material was cDNA or gDNA derived from T cells, B-cell-depleted T cells, or PBMCs.

Authors' data handling: Reference gene primer amplification gave estimated nucleated cell counts. Here immunoSEQ multiplex PCR was the method, and the copy in TCRdb shows in-frame clones only, minus some. V and J calls and clone size come straight from that table; D and trimming were deduced from the DNA. The table has 150,000 to 200,000 clones, 80% to 90% seen once. Per the germline V gene, CDR1 is SEHNR and CDR2 is FQNEAQ (reference sequence). The V end was cut by 3 bases, the J end by 6 bases, with 11 bases between. CDR3 length: 13 amino acids. The material sequenced was peripheral blood. The chain carries TRBV7-9 and TRBJ2-5, with D unresolved. The clonotype comes from a young man who had recovered from COVID-19. This chain's CDR3 is CASSLFRDKTQYF. The CDR3 DNA reads TGTGCCAGCAGCTTGTTTAGAGACAAGACCCAGTACTTC.